These 15 T cell receptor beta chains were all obtained from the same sample, sequenced in a study of T cell repertoires in aging, cancer and after chemotherapy. A mixed TRB-A/B primer pool amplified rearranged TRB by multiplex touch-down PCR. MiXCR, applied by TCRdb to the multiplex PCR reads, yields one record per CDR3 protein. This sample has some 11,000 distinct CDR3 sequences; less than 55% occur once, and the top ten carry approximately 7%. Amplification of TCR beta used genomic DNA extracted from peripheral blood. Source material: blood. The receptor source for this set is a human donor in good health.

The V gene is TRBV27, the J gene TRBJ2-7, with D perhaps matching TRBD2 (6 bases). The germline V gene encodes CDR1 MNHEY and CDR2 SMNVEV (reference sequence). CDR3 length: 15 amino acids. Between the trimmed V and J ends, which lost 6 bases and 2 bases, there was a span of 17 bases. The CDR3 bases are TGTGCCAGCAGCCAGAACGGAGGGTGGGCCTACGAGCAGTACTTC. It is translated as CASSQNGGWAYEQYF.

The genes are TRBV24-1 and TRBJ2-2; perhaps TRBD2 as D (6 bases). The germline CDR1 and CDR2 sequences are KGHDR and SFDVKD. There are 14 residues in the CDR3. The V end was cut by 4 bases, the J end by 5 bases, with 10 bases between. The CDR3 sequence is CATSEAGRTGELFF. The DNA for the CDR3 is TGTGCCACCAGTGAGGCGGGACGGACCGGGGAGCTGTTTTTT.

The chain links TRBV6-5 to TRBJ1-5; a weak D match, TRBD1 (6 bases). V was shortened by 6 bases and J by 6 bases, with 12 bases between the two germline ends. Germline loops: CDR1 MNHEY, CDR2 SVGAGI. The CDR3 loop spans 13 amino acids. This CDR3 reads CASSLTGFQPQHF. CDR3 coding DNA: TGTGCCAGCAGCCTGACAGGCTTTCAGCCCCAGCATTTT.

Notes on this clonotype: At one boundary the junction diverges from the germline segment, which might be a read error. This sequence joins TRBV6-1 and TRBJ1-1, with TRBD1 identical over 9 bases. Germline loops: CDR1 MNHNS, CDR2 SASEGT. The CDR3 spans 15 residues. The CDR3 DNA sequence: TGTGCCAGCAGGACGGGAAGACAGGGGGTCACTGAAGCTTCCTTT. It yields the protein CASRTGRQGVTEASF.

This chain uses TRBV10-3 with TRBJ2-3; 8 bases line up with TRBD2. CDR1 and CDR2 (germline): ENHRY, SYGVKD. The CDR3 length is 18 residues. V dropped 8 bases and J dropped 0; count of bases not matched to a gene: 16. The CDR3 DNA reads as TGTGCCATCCTAAAGGGGAGCGGGGGCCCACCTAGCACAGATACGCAGTATTTT. This gives the protein CAILKGSGGPPSTDTQYF.

This clonotype was counted between two and nine times. CDR3 sequence reads: CASSTTGANEKLFF. Written as DNA, the CDR3 is TGTGCCAGTAGTACAACAGGAGCGAATGAAAAACTGTTTTTT. This rearrangement joins TRBV19 to TRBJ1-4, with D perhaps matching TRBD1 (5 bases). Germline lookup yields CDR1 LNHDA and CDR2 SQIVND (reference sequence). The CDR3 contains 14 residues. The V gene lost 4 bases and the J gene lost 5 bases, with 11 bases spanning the gap. Complete variable domain (other parts from reference TRBV19 and TRBJ1-4): DGGITQSPKYLFRKEGQNVTLSCEQNLNHDAMYWYRQDPGQGLRLIYYSQIVNDFQKGDIAEGYSVSREKKESFPLTVTSAQKNPTAFYLCASSTTGANEKLFFGSGTQLSVL.

The V gene is TRBV20-1, the J gene TRBJ1-4, with D possibly matching TRBD1 (5 bases). Trimming pared 6 bases from V and 8 bases from J, leaving 16 bases between. The CDR3 totals 13 residues. The germline gives CDR1 DFQATT, CDR2 SNEGSKA (reference sequence). CDR3 loop: CSAQRRAGEKLFF. As DNA, the CDR3 is TGCAGTGCCCAACGGAGGGCAGGGGAAAAACTGTTTTTT.

The V gene is TRBV6-6, the J gene TRBJ1-5, with a weak D call TRBD1 (6 bases). V was cut by 2 bases and J by 6 bases, with 23 bases left in between. This CDR3 has 18 amino acids. Per the germline V gene, CDR1 is MNHNY and CDR2 is SVGAGI (reference sequence). The CDR3 sequence: CASSYIGPTGGGRQPQHF. In DNA, the CDR3 is TGTGCCAGCAGTTACATCGGACCCACCGGCGGGGGCCGTCAGCCCCAGCATTTT.

This clonotype appeared a few times. V gene TRBV24-1 combines with J gene TRBJ1-5, with TRBD1 as a possible D gene (5 bases). Germline CDR1 KGHDR, CDR2 SFDVKD. CDR3 length equals 12 residues. The V end lost 9 bases, the J end lost 5 bases, and 10 bases lay between the germline ends. The CDR3: CATAGGDQPQHF. The CDR3 DNA follows: TGTGCCACCGCCGGGGGGGATCAGCCCCAGCATTTT.

V gene TRBV6-5 combines with J gene TRBJ2-3, with 8 bases aligning to TRBD2. Per the germline V gene, CDR1 is MNHEY and CDR2 is SVGAGI. This CDR3 region has 17 residues. V shed 5 bases and J 2 bases; nucleotides not matched to a gene: 12. This chain's CDR3 is CASSPPSRGGDTDTQYF. The CDR3 coding sequence is TGTGCCAGCAGTCCTCCCTCCCGGGGGGGGGACACAGATACGCAGTATTTT.

J is TRBJ1-1 and V is TRBV20-1, with D unresolved. V was shortened by 5 bases and J by 2 bases, with 3 bases between the two germline ends. The CDR3 spans 10 residues. Germline-derived CDR1 and CDR2 are DFQATT and SNEGSKA (reference sequence). The CDR3 DNA is TGCAGTGCTTCTAACACTGAAGCTTTCTTT. Encoded protein: CSASNTEAFF.

CDR3 residues: CASSLAATSGGSYYF. In DNA form, the CDR3 reads TGTGCCAGCAGCTTAGCGGCTACTAGCGGGGGTAGTTATTACTTC. V usage is TRBV7-2 and J usage is TRBJ2-7, with 11 nucleotides matching TRBD2. V gave up 0 bases and J gave up 13 bases; unmatched junction bases: 11. CDR1 is SGHTA and CDR2 is FQGNSA in the germline V gene. The CDR3 totals 15 residues.

This CDR3 reads CAIRTDRAVGNTIYF. The CDR3 DNA is TGTGCCATCAGAACAGACAGGGCGGTTGGAAACACCATATATTTT. The chain carries TRBV10-3 and TRBJ1-3; 7 bases line up with TRBD1. V was clipped by 6 bases and J by 3 bases; unmatched bases: 8. The CDR3 extends over 15 amino acids. Germline CDR1 ENHRY, CDR2 SYGVKD.

V gene TRBV5-6 combines with J gene TRBJ2-1, with 7 bases identical to TRBD1. This CDR3 region has 14 residues. Germline V gene data show CDR1 as SGHDT and CDR2 as YYEEEE. V lost 2 bases to trimming and J lost 7 bases; unmatched junction nucleotides: 6. This CDR3 reads CASSFEGARNEQFF. CDR3 DNA sequence: TGTGCCAGCAGCTTCGAGGGGGCGCGGAATGAGCAGTTCTTC.

The chain combines TRBV12-3 or TRBV12-4 with TRBJ1-5, with unresolved D. The CDR3 length is 16 residues. The V and J ends lost 4 bases and 0 bases respectively, with 13 bases between them. In DNA form, the CDR3 reads TGTGCCAGCAGTTCCCCGGACGAGAATAGCAATCAGCCCCAGCATTTT. Its translation: CASSSPDENSNQPQHF.